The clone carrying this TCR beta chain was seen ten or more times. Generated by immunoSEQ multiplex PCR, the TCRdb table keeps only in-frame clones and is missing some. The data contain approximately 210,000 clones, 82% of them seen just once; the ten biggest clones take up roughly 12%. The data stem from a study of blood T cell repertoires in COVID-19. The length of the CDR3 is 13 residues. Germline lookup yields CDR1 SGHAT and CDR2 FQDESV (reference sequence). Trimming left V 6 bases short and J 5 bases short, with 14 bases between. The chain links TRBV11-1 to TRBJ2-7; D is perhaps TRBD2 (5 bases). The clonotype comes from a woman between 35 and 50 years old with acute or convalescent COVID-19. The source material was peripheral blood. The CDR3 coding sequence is TGTGCCAGCAGGCACGCGGGTAACCACGAGCAGTACTTC. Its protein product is CASRHAGNHEQYF.